This T cell receptor beta chain was identified during a study of neurological immune-mediated disorders. This CDR3 contains 20 residues. Germline V gene sequence: CDR1 LGHNA, CDR2 YSLEER. The V gene end was trimmed by 0 bases and the J gene end by 0 bases; junction bases not matched to a gene: 10. Volunteers attending a blood bank in Maryland, USA, served as healthy controls. Libraries used 2 million unsorted PBMCs kept frozen in RNAlater. This clonotype has a count of ten or more. From the 5' RACE reads, TCRdb called clonotypes with MiXCR, one entry per CDR3 protein. The table records more than 50,000 distinct CDR3 sequences, about an eighth of them present only once.

The sequencing sample was made of PBMCs. The chain is built from TRBV4-3 and TRBJ2-6; TRBD1 matches at 8 bases. The clonotype was recovered from a man in his sixties in good health. The CDR3, as DNA: TGCGCCAGCAGCCAAGAATACCGACAGGGGCCCCCCTCTGGGGCCAACGTCCTGACTTTC. Translation gives CASSQEYRQGPPSGANVLTF.